This T cell receptor beta chain was sequenced during a study of shared clonotypes between healthy human individuals. The naive CD8 population came from CD45RO-negative cells selected for CCR7, without terminally differentiated effector memory CD45RA+ cells. Only in-frame clones appear in the TCRdb table, and some are missing; sequencing was by immunoSEQ multiplex PCR. Counted here are about 800,000 clones, 90% to 98% occurring once; the ten biggest clones make up over 0.2%. Germline CDR1 MNHEY, CDR2 SVGAGI. The CDR3 has 14 residues. V lost 0 bases and J 4 bases, leaving 10 bases between the germline ends.

The source material was naive CD8+ T cells sorted from blood. This chain joins TRBV6-5 and TRBJ2-7; D is tentatively TRBD1 or TRBD2 (6 bases each). The TCR sequence derives from a man aged 25 to 40 in good health. The CDR3 protein is CASSYSTGRYEQYF. Here the CDR3 DNA reads TGTGCCAGCAGTTACTCAACAGGGAGGTACGAGCAGTACTTC.